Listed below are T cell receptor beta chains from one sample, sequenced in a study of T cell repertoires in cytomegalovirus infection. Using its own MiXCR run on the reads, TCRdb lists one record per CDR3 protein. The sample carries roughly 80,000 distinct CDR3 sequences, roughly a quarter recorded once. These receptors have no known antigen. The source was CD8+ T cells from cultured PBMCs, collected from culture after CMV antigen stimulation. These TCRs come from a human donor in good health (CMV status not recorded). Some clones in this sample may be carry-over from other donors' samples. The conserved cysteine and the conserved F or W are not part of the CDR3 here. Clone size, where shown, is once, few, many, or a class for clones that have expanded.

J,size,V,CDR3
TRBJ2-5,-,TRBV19,ASRIRAGGRGETQY
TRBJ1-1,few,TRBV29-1,SVEDPESTEAF
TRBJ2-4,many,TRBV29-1,SVGSGVLDIQY
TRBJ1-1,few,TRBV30,AWLLGLNTEAF
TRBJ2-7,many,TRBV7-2,ASSFAGGSSYEQY
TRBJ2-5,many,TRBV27,ASSENSAVSEETQY
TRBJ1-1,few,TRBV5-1,ASSLPGTGNEAF
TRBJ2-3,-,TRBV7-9,ASSTRGSGVGTDTQY
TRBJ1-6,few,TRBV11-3,ASSYRDAPGSLH
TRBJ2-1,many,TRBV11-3,ASSPPGGWNEQF
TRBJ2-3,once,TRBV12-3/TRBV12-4,ASAIWDGQSTDTQY
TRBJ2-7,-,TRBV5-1,ASSLLQTGNYEQY
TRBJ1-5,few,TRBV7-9,ASSLVSENQPQH
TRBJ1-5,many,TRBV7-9,ASSDGGQPQH
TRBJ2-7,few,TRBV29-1,SVEDRTDEQY
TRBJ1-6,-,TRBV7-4,ASSREGSPLH
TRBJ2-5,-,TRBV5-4,AARTSGGGFQETQY
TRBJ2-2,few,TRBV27,ASRPGLVSGELF
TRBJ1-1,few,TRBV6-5,ASRLNLATEAF
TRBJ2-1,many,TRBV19,ASSPVRGSLMGNEQF
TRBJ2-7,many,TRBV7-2,ASSLAGTSGYSYEQY
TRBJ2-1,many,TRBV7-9,ASSLVSGSNEQF
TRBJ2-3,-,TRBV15,ATSRGTGTDTQY
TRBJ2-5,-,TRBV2,ASSYTGPRGTAQY
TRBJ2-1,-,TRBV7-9,ASSQGQGANNEQF
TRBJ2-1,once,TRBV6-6,ASSSWSNNEQF
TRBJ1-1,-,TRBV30,AWRVELAEAF
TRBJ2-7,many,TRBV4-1,ASSQDTVRRLSYEQY
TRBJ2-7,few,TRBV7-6,ASSPPSAGGSSYEQY
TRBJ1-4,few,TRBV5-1,ASMVGTATNEKLF
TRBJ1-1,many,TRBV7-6,ASSLGSGATEAF
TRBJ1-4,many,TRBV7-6,ASSSRATVARRENEKLF
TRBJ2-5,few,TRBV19,ASSMGRWETQY
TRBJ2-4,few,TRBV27,ASSPRAGALAKNIQY
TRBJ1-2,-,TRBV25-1,ASSESPEIIGGTGDLGYT
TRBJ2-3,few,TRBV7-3,ASSPTPGTPTDTQY
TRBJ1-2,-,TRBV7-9,ASSLGDQVGYGYT
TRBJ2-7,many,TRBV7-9,ASSSLLAGLPSSYEQY
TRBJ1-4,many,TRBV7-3,ASSPSGGPTNEKLF
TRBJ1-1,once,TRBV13,ASSHRGGAAEAF
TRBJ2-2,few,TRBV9,ASSVLLDTGELF
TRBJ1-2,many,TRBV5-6,ASSLSTGVYGYT
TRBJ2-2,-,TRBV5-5,ASSFIGADTGELF
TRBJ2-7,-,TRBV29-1,SVVDRTYEQY
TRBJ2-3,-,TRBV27,ASGSTDTQY
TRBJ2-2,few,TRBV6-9,ATRSIAEARTGELF
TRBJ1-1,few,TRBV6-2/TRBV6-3,ASSWEVGSNTEAF
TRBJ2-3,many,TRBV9,ASSLSGRPDTQY
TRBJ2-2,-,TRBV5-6,ASSSQGQGPGELF